This record covers a single T cell receptor (beta chain). The data are from a study of long-term antiretroviral therapy in people with HIV. Researchers ran immunoSEQ v3.0 at survey level. Some clones are missing from TCRdb's copy, which holds only in-frame ones; the method was immunoSEQ multiplex PCR. This sample has more than 20,000 clones, with 90% to 95% found just once. Germline-derived CDR1 and CDR2 are MNHEY and SMNVEV (reference sequence). V was pared by 6 bases and J by 0 bases, with 9 bases between. The CDR3 loop spans 13 amino acids. The receptor comes from a woman aged 50 to 65 with HIV. The chain uses TRBV27 and TRBJ2-7; D is undetermined. The material sequenced was unsorted PBMCs, taken about 5 years after starting antiretroviral therapy. The CDR3 reads CASSAAISYEQYF. The CDR3 DNA reads TGTGCCAGCAGCGCGGCCATCTCCTACGAGCAGTACTTC.